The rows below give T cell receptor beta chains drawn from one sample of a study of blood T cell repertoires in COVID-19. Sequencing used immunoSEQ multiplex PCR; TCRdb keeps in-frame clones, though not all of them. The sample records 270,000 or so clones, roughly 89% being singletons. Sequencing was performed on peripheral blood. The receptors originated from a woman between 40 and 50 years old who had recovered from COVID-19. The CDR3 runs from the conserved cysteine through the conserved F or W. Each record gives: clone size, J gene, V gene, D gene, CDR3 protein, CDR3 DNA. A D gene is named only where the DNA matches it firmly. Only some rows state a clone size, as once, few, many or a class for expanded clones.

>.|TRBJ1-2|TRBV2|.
CASSELRPQNYGYTF
TGTGCCAGCAGTGAACTCAGGCCTCAAAACTATGGCTACACCTTC
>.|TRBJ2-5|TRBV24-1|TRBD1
CATSTGTGFGGTQYF
TGTGCCACCAGTACCGGGACAGGGTTCGGCGGGACCCAGTACTTC
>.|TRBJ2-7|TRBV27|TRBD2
CASSRGLAGGSEQYF
TGTGCCAGCAGCCGAGGACTAGCGGGGGGGAGTGAGCAGTACTTC
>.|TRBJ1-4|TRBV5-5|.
CASSLEGLGDGEKLFF
TGTGCCAGCAGCTTGGAGGGACTGGGCGACGGTGAAAAACTGTTTTTT
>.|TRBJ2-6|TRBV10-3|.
CAISAFSGANVLTF
TGTGCCATCAGTGCGTTCTCCGGGGCCAACGTCCTGACTTTC
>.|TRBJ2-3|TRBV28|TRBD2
CASSLVAGGPTDTQYF
TGTGCCAGCAGCCTCGTAGCGGGAGGGCCGACAGATACGCAGTATTTT
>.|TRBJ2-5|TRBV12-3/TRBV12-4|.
CASSQGLGETQYF
TGTGCCAGCAGTCAGGGTTTAGGTGAGACCCAGTACTTC
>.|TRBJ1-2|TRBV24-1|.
CATSDTGEGNGYTF
TGTGCCACCAGTGATACGGGGGAGGGGAATGGCTACACCTTC
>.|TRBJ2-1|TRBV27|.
CASKAQHNEQFF
TGTGCCAGCAAAGCGCAGCACAATGAGCAGTTCTTC
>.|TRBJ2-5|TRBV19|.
CASSMFSGQETQYF
TGTGCCAGTAGTATGTTTAGCGGCCAAGAGACCCAGTACTTC
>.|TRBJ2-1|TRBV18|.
CASSPAGGGANEQFF
TGTGCCAGCTCACCCGCCGGTGGGGGGGCTAATGAGCAGTTCTTC
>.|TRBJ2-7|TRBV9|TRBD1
CASSAHTGTGYEQYF
TGTGCCAGCAGCGCTCACACCGGGACAGGTTACGAGCAGTACTTC
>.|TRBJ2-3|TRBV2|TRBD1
CASSRDGTGDTDTQYF
TGTGCCAGCAGTCGCGACGGGACAGGGGACACAGATACGCAGTATTTT
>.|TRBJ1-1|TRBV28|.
CASIWGGMMTEAFF
TGTGCCAGCATCTGGGGGGGGATGATGACTGAAGCTTTCTTT
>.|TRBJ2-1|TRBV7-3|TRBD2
CASSPRGTNNNEQFF
TGTGCCAGCAGTCCCAGAGGGACTAATAACAATGAGCAGTTCTTC
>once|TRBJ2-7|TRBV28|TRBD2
CASSPPVAGGYEQYF
TGTGCCAGCAGCCCTCCCGTAGCGGGAGGCTACGAGCAGTACTTC
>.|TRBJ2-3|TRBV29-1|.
CSAASRGTSDTQYF
TGCAGCGCCGCGAGCAGGGGAACGTCAGATACGCAGTATTTT
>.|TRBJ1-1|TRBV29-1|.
CSVEDRVAAGTEAFF
TGCAGCGTTGAAGATCGGGTGGCGGCGGGAACTGAAGCTTTCTTT
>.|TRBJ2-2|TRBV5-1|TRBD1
CASTEDRADTGELFF
TGCGCCAGCACTGAGGACAGGGCCGACACCGGGGAGCTGTTTTTT
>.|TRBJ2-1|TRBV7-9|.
CASSFPGRGNEQFF
TGTGCCAGCAGCTTCCCGGGTAGAGGCAATGAGCAGTTCTTC
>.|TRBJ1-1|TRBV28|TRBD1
CASDTGQGNTEAFF
TGTGCCAGCGATACGGGACAGGGAAACACTGAAGCTTTCTTT
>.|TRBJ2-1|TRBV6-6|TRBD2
CASSSGTSGINEQFF
TGTGCCAGCAGTTCCGGGACTAGCGGGATCAATGAGCAGTTCTTC
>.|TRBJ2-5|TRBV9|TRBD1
CASSAPGYQGVAKWETQYF
TGTGCCAGCAGCGCACCCGGGTATCAGGGGGTTGCCAAATGGGAGACCCAGTACTTC
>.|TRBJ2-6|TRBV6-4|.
CASSPVSGANVLTF
TGTGCCAGCAGCCCGGTCTCTGGGGCCAACGTCCTGACTTTC
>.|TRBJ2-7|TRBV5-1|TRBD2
CASTPGTSGTAYEQYF
TGCGCCAGCACCCCCGGGACTAGCGGGACCGCCTACGAGCAGTACTTC
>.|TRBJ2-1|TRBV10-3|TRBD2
CAISEGLAVGDEQFF
TGTGCCATCAGTGAGGGACTAGCCGTCGGCGATGAGCAGTTCTTC
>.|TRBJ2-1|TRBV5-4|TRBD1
CASSLGDTGGYNEQFF
TGTGCCAGCAGCTTGGGGGACACAGGGGGCTACAATGAGCAGTTCTTC
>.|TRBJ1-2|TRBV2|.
CASSVAGEHGYTF
TGTGCCAGCAGTGTGGCAGGGGAGCATGGCTACACCTTC
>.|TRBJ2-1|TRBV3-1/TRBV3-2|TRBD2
CASSLRTSGRAYVVNEQFF
TGTGCCAGCAGCCTCCGGACTAGCGGGAGGGCCTACGTGGTCAATGAGCAGTTCTTC
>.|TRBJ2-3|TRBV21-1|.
CASSKALLRKPTSGRQTSTDTQYF
TGTGCCAGCAGCAAAGCGCTTCTCAGAAAGCCGACTAGCGGGAGACAGACTAGCACAGATACGCAGTATTTT
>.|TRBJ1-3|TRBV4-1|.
CASSQVQGPSSGNTIYF
TGCGCCAGCAGCCAAGTGCAGGGTCCCAGCTCTGGAAACACCATATATTTT
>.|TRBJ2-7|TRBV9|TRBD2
CASSASDSSGSKQYF
TGTGCCAGCAGCGCCTCTGACTCTAGCGGGAGTAAGCAGTACTTC
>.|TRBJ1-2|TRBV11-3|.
CASSLTQGAYGYTF
TGTGCCAGCAGCCTAACCCAGGGCGCCTATGGCTACACCTTC
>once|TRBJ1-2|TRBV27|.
CASRGAGRGDGYTF
TGTGCCAGCAGGGGGGCGGGGAGGGGAGACGGCTACACCTTC
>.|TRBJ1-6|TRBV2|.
CASSPRYKDNSPLHF
TGTGCCAGCAGCCCCAGATACAAAGATAATTCACCCCTCCACTTT
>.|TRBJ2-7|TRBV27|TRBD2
CASSLSPSGYEQYF
TGTGCCAGCAGTTTATCGCCTAGCGGTTACGAGCAGTACTTC
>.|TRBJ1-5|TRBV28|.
CASTGRANNQPQHF
TGTGCCAGCACGGGCAGGGCCAACAATCAGCCCCAGCATTTT
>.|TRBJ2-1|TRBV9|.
CASSVAEYNEQFF
TGTGCCAGCAGCGTAGCAGAATACAATGAGCAGTTCTTC
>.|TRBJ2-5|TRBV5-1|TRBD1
CASSPRPGTGGQETQYF
TGCGCCAGCAGCCCTAGGCCCGGGACAGGGGGCCAAGAGACCCAGTACTTC
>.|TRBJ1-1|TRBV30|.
CAWSVPRGWTEAFF
TGTGCCTGGAGTGTACCAAGGGGTTGGACTGAAGCTTTCTTT
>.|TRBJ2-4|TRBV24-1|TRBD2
CATSDPRAGGKIQYF
TGTGCCACCAGTGACCCACGCGCCGGGGGGAAGATTCAGTACTTC
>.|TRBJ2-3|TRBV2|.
CASSEDYQGGDTQYF
TGTGCCAGCAGTGAGGACTACCAAGGCGGAGATACGCAGTATTTT
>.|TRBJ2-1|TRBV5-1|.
CASSLGPADNEQFF
TGCGCCAGCAGCTTGGGTCCGGCGGACAATGAGCAGTTCTTC
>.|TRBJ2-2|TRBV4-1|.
CASSPRRLNTGELFF
TGCGCCAGCAGCCCTCGCCGGTTGAACACCGGGGAGCTGTTTTTT